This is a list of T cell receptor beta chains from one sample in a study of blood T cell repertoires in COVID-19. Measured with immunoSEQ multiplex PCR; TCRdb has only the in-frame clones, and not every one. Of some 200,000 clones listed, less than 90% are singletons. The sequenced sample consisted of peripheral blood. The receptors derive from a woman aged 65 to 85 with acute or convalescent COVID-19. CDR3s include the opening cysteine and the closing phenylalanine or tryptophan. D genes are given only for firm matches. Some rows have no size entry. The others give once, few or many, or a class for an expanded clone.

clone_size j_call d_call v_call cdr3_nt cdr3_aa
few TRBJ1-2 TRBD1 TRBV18 TGTGCCAGCTCACCGGAGTCGCAGGGGGAAGGCTACACCTTC CASSPESQGEGYTF
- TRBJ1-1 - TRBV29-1 TGCAGCGCTGCCAGGGTGAACACTGAAGCTTTCTTT CSAARVNTEAFF
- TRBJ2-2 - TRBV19 TGTGCCAGTAGCCCTGACTACACCGGGGAGCTGTTTTTT CASSPDYTGELFF
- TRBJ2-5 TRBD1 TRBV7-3 TGTGCCAGCAGCCCAACCGGGACAGGGTCTCGAGAGACCCAGTACTTC CASSPTGTGSRETQYF
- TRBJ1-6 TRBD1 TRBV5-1 TGCGCCAGCAGCCTGAGACAGGGAAGGGTACCTCCTAATTCACCCCTCCACTTT CASSLRQGRVPPNSPLHF
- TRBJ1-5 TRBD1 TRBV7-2 TGTGCCAGCAGCTTTGACAGGGGTGATCAGCCCCAGCATTTT CASSFDRGDQPQHF
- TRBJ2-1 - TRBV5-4 TGTGCCAGCAGCCCGACCAGTGGGGGGGGCCGAGGGGATGAGCAGTTCTTC CASSPTSGGGRGDEQFF
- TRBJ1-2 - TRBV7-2 TGTGCCAGCAGCCAGGGACAATTCTATGGCTACACCTTC CASSQGQFYGYTF
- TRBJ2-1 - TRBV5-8 TGTGCCAGCCCAACTAAGCCCTCCTACAATGAGCAGTTCTTC CASPTKPSYNEQFF
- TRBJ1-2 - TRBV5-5 TGTGCCAGCAGCTTCGACTATGGCTACACCTTC CASSFDYGYTF
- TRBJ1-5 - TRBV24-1 TGTGCCACCAGTGGGGGGGGCAATCAGCCCCAGCATTTT CATSGGGNQPQHF
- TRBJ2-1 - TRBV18 TGTGCCAGCTCACCGGGGGCAGCGGGGCACTCCTACAATGAGCAGTTCTTC CASSPGAAGHSYNEQFF
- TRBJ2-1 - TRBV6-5 TGTGCCAGCAGTAAGCGGGTGGTGGGTGAGCAGTTCTTC CASSKRVVGEQFF
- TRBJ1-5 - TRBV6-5 TGTGCCAGCACGGCCCAGGGTAATCAGCCCCAGCATTTT CASTAQGNQPQHF
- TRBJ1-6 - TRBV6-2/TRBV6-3 TGTGCCAGCAGTTACTCCCAGGGGAGCTCACCCCTCCACTTT CASSYSQGSSPLHF